The 14 T cell receptor beta chains below come from one sample, sequenced in a study of cytomegalovirus exposure and HLA in healthy donors. Primers for the PCR totalled 60 Vbeta and 13 Jbeta. The repertoire was sequenced with immunoSEQ multiplex PCR; TCRdb's copy has only in-frame clones and lacks some. Found here are under 150,000 clones, about 73% of them singletons; the top ten hold approximately 2.9%. Sequencing was carried out using PBMCs. The receptors come from a man in his forties or fifties in good health and CMV-seropositive.

This clone was observed once. The gene calls are TRBV7-9 and TRBJ2-1; 9 bases line up with TRBD2. This CDR3 is built from 15 residues. The germline CDR1 and CDR2 sequences are SEHNR and FQNEAQ (reference sequence). The V gene end was trimmed by 0 bases and the J gene end by 9 bases; junction bases not matched to a gene: 6. The CDR3 loop reads CASSLAGGRAPEQFF. The CDR3 bases are TGTGCCAGCAGCTTAGCTGGCGGGAGGGCCCCTGAGCAGTTCTTC.

The chain uses TRBV18 and TRBJ2-5; D is ambiguous. This CDR3 has 12 amino acids. V was shortened by 1 base and J by 5 bases, with 5 bases between the two germline ends. CDR1 and CDR2 (germline): KGHSH, LQKENI. CDR3 loop: CASSPQEETQYF. The CDR3 DNA follows: TGTGCCAGCTCACCACAGGAGGAGACCCAGTACTTC. Variable domain in full (rest from reference TRBV18 and TRBJ2-5): NAGVMQNPRHLVRRRGQEARLRCSPMKGHSHVYWYRQLPEEGLKFMVYLQKENIIDESGMPKERFSAEFPKEGPSILRIQQVVRGDSAAYFCASSPQEETQYFGPGTRLLVL.

The chain links TRBV6-1 to TRBJ2-1, with TRBD1 matching over 7 bases. Germline loops: CDR1 MNHNS, CDR2 SASEGT. V shed 6 bases and J 6 bases; nucleotides not matched to a gene: 2. The CDR3 totals 12 residues. CDR3 region: CASSDRVNEQFF. In DNA, the CDR3 is TGTGCCAGCAGCGACAGGGTCAATGAGCAGTTCTTC.

The rearrangement links TRBV15 to TRBJ1-3; D is unclear. Germline CDR1 LNHNV, CDR2 YYDKDF (reference sequence). V lost 0 bases and J lost 7, with 16 bases in between. This CDR3 contains 16 residues. CDR3 region: CATSRDRGGRRNTIYF. Here the CDR3 DNA reads TGTGCCACCAGCAGAGATCGCGGCGGCCGGCGGAACACCATATATTTT.

The V gene is TRBV19, the J gene TRBJ2-5; TRBD1 matches 7 bases. The CDR3 runs 16 residues. Per the germline V gene, CDR1 is LNHDA and CDR2 is SQIVND (reference sequence). After removal of 9 bases from V and 4 bases from J, the junction contained 17 bases not matched to a gene. The CDR3 DNA sequence: TGTGCCAGCGAAGGCCACAGACAGGGACGAGTAGAGACCCAGTACTTC. Protein product: CASEGHRQGRVETQYF. The whole variable domain, remainder taken from reference TRBV19 and TRBJ2-5, is DGGITQSPKYLFRKEGQNVTLSCEQNLNHDAMYWYRQDPGQGLRLIYYSQIVNDFQKGDIAEGYSVSREKKESFPLTVTSAQKNPTAFYLCASEGHRQGRVETQYFGPGTRLLVL.

The rearrangement joins TRBV6-1 to TRBJ2-7, with TRBD2 matching over 8 bases. With 5 bases clipped from V and 4 bases from J, the junction kept 4 bases outside the gene matches. The V gene's germline CDR1 is MNHNS and CDR2 SASEGT. The CDR3 sequence is 13 residues long. The CDR3 protein is CASSRGGIYEQYF. The CDR3 DNA reads TGTGCCAGCAGTCGGGGGGGGATATACGAGCAGTACTTC.

The V call is TRBV11-2, the J call TRBJ2-3; D possibly corresponds to TRBD2 (6 bases). The CDR3 loop spans 14 amino acids. Germline V gene data show CDR1 as SGHAT and CDR2 as FQNNGV. V was clipped by 3 bases and J by 2 bases, with 9 bases between them. Here the CDR3 reads CASSFSGTTDTQYF. The DNA for the CDR3 is TGTGCCAGCAGCTTTAGCGGAACCACAGATACGCAGTATTTT.

This clone was counted once. This chain joins TRBV7-6 and TRBJ2-5, with 7 bases matching TRBD2. The J call may be wrong; the DNA end is better matched by TRBJ2-7. Germline-derived CDR1 and CDR2 are SGHVS and FNYEAQ. CDR3 length equals 16 residues. The CDR3 loop is CASSLGSGTNRAEQYF. In DNA form, the CDR3 reads TGTGCCAGCAGCTTAGGGTCCGGGACTAATAGGGCCGAGCAGTACTTC.

The chain uses TRBV6-6 and TRBJ1-5; no clear D. Trimming shortened V by 6 bases and J by 3 bases, and 15 bases separated the two germline ends. Germline V gene sequence: CDR1 MNHNY, CDR2 SVGAGI (reference sequence). This CDR3 spans 15 amino acids. The CDR3 DNA is TGTGCCAGCAGACTCTCGGCGGGGAACAATCAGCCCCAGCATTTT. It specifies CASRLSAGNNQPQHF.

This clone was observed a single time. The chain links TRBV7-3 to TRBJ1-4, with 7 bases identical to TRBD1. J gave up 4 bases and V 4 bases, and 15 bases lay outside the gene matches. This CDR3 spans 18 amino acids. Germline V gene sequence: CDR1 SGHTA, CDR2 FQGTGA. The CDR3 loop reads CASSSTGSRVVYNEKLFF. Written as DNA, the CDR3 is TGTGCCAGCAGCTCGACAGGGAGTCGAGTCGTCTATAATGAAAAACTGTTTTTT.

This chain connects TRBV28 to TRBJ2-1; weak D call: TRBD2 (5 bases). Germline V CDR1 and CDR2: MDHEN, SYDVKM. This CDR3 contains 12 residues. V lost 3 bases and J 6 bases, leaving 6 bases between the germline ends. Written as DNA, the CDR3 is TGTGCCAGCAGTTTGGCGGGCAATGAGCAGTTCTTC. Translating it yields CASSLAGNEQFF.

This rearrangement joins TRBV6-5 to TRBJ2-3, with 7 bases aligning to TRBD1. The germline CDR1 and CDR2 sequences are MNHEY and SVGAGI. This CDR3 comprises 15 residues. V was pared by 6 bases and J by 1 base, with 7 bases of the junction left unmatched. The CDR3 DNA reads TGTGCCAGCAGGGTTACAGGGGTTGGCACAGATACGCAGTATTTT. Amino acids: CASRVTGVGTDTQYF.

The V and J genes are TRBV6-1 and TRBJ2-4; 8 nucleotides match TRBD1. This CDR3 comprises 15 residues. The J segment lost 3 bases and the V segment lost 5 bases, leaving 6 bases of the junction unmatched. Looked up from germline, CDR1 is MNHNS and CDR2 is SASEGT. CDR3: CASSSQGAGKNIQYF. The CDR3 DNA reads TGTGCCAGCAGTTCCCAGGGGGCAGGCAAAAACATTCAGTACTTC.

The chain joins TRBV28 to TRBJ1-1; no clear D gene. The V end lost 6 bases, the J end lost 0 bases, and 11 bases lay between the germline ends. The germline gives CDR1 MDHEN, CDR2 SYDVKM. The CDR3 extends over 14 amino acids. The CDR3 region is CASRFSGLNTEAFF. The CDR3 DNA reads TGTGCCAGCAGATTTTCGGGGTTGAACACTGAAGCTTTCTTT.